The source of this T cell receptor beta chain is a study of cytomegalovirus exposure and HLA in healthy donors. On the study more broadly: Among the 398 genotyped donors, over 70% were placed in the Caucasian-associated ancestry cluster. Overall study results and limits: TRBV6-2, TRBV6-3 and some other V segments were excluded as indistinguishable.

V dropped 7 bases and J dropped 5 bases, with 19 bases sitting between them. The CDR3 covers 14 residues. Germline CDR1 SQVTM, CDR2 ANQGSEA. In the case of this clone: Antigen specificity is unknown.

Donors consisted of healthy bone marrow donors. PCR involved 60 Vbeta and 13 Jbeta primers. The method was immunoSEQ multiplex PCR; TCRdb's version includes in-frame clones alone and lacks a portion of them. The table has a few hundred thousand clones, 65% to 85% seen once. The sequence derives from a man under 40 in good health and CMV-seronegative. Sequencing input: PBMCs. The chain recombines TRBV29-1 with TRBJ2-3; D uncertain. The CDR3 reads CSAREVTYEDTQYF. The CDR3 DNA reads TGCAGCGCCCGCGAGGTGACCTACGAAGATACGCAGTATTTT.